This record looks at one TCR beta chain sequence and its context. The data originate from a study of STAT5B mutations in CD4+ large granular lymphocyte leukemia. V gave up 3 bases and J gave up 3 bases, with 9 bases separating them. The germline V gene has CDR1 SGHTA and CDR2 FQGNSA. This CDR3 has 13 amino acids. Clones were read by immunoSEQ multiplex PCR, and TCRdb kept only the in-frame ones, dropping some. This table has 25,000 to 40,000 clones, roughly 81% appearing once. The receptor comes from a human donor in good health. The chain couples TRBV7-2 to TRBJ2-7; tentatively, D is TRBD1 (6 bases). Material for sequencing was CD4+ T cells from blood buffy coats. CDR3 DNA: TGTGCCAGCAGCTTGAACAGGGACTACGAGCAGTACTTC. Its translation: CASSLNRDYEQYF.